The present T cell receptor beta chain was sequenced within a study of OX40 agonist ivuxolimab in advanced cancers. As for the study more broadly: The costimulatory receptor OX40 (CD134) was targeted by ivuxolimab, a fully human IgG2 agonistic monoclonal antibody. Prior anti-PD-1, anti-PD-L1 or anti-CTLA-4 therapy was permitted, and 30% to 50% of dose-escalation patients had received checkpoint inhibitors. The dose-escalation cohort was about 83% male with a mean age of approximately 59 years, ranging from roughly 23 to 85. The purpose of peripheral TCRbeta sequencing was to test whether ivuxolimab changed TCR sequence diversity and led to clonal T-cell expansion. Among the 50 to 55 dose-escalation patients, approximately 20 had hepatocellular carcinoma, around 15 melanoma, 9 renal cell carcinoma and 9 head and neck cancer. Intravenous ivuxolimab was administered to patients every 2 weeks at six dose levels: 0.01, 0.1, 0.3, 1.5, 3 and 10 mg/kg. The paper reports the monotherapy dose-escalation portion (N of about 50 patients) of the phase I ivuxolimab trial. Three dose-escalation patients achieved partial responses, one with hepatocellular carcinoma and two with cutaneous melanoma. What the research found in general, with its limitations: At doses from 0.1 to 3.0 mg/kg, clonal expansion was seen in both CD4+ and CD8+ blood T cells between baseline and week 6. Low levels of normalized T-cell clonal expansion were also shown by some nonresponding patients. Antigen specificity was not determined for the clonally expanded peripheral T cells. On average, CD8+ T cells showed more expanded clones than CD4+ T cells after ivuxolimab. In the 0.1-3.0 mg/kg groups, partial responders were among the patients with the lowest normalized peripheral clonal expansion, particularly in CD8+ T cells.

CDR1 and CDR2 are read off the germline V gene as SGDLS and YYNGEE. Relative to germline, V is missing 2 bases and J is missing 2 bases, with 8 bases of the junction outside any gene match. From the cysteine through the phenylalanine, the CDR3 covers 17 amino acids. Only CDR3 DNA is held: 51 bases, read in frame from base 1. Patients with a history of autoimmune disease or receiving systemic immunosuppression were excluded from the trial. Peripheral blood for TCR sequencing was collected from all dose cohorts at baseline, on cycle 4 day 1, and on cycle 7 day 1. Samples were obtained from an open-label, multicenter, first-in-human phase I dose-escalation trial of ivuxolimab. Adults with locally advanced or metastatic melanoma, renal cell carcinoma, hepatocellular carcinoma or head and neck squamous cell carcinoma were enrolled in the trial. CD4+ and CD8+ T cells were sorted separately from peripheral blood before TCR sequencing.

On this clone itself: There is no known antigen for this receptor. Within one base of it there is no much larger clone, and no base qualities were kept.

To sequence the TCRbeta CDR3 region, genomic DNA was isolated from the sorted cells. TCRbeta CDR3 regions were sequenced using the immunoSEQ Assay. In its TCRdb copy, this immuneACCESS table keeps in-frame sequences only and misses some clones. Where compared with another copy, unresolved V genes explain less than half of these, and the others have no known cause. This sample comprises around 23,000 clones, around nine tenths of them detected only once. Together, the top ten hold around a quarter of the sample. Recombination joined TRBV9 with TRBJ2-3, and TRBD2 matches 10 of the central bases. Here the sequenced sample was CD4+ or CD8+ T cells sorted from blood, taken in a trial of the OX40 agonist ivuxolimab. The receptor was isolated from an adult with an advanced solid tumor such as melanoma, head and neck, liver or kidney cancer. The CDR3 sequence is CASSVRAGGHLTDTQYF. The nucleotide sequence reads as follows: TGTGCCAGCAGCGTCCGAGCGGGGGGGCACCTCACAGATACGCAGTATTTT.